These T cell receptor beta chains were read from a single sample in a study of blood T cell repertoires in COVID-19. Repertoires were generated with immunoSEQ multiplex PCR, while TCRdb's copy carries only in-frame clones and drops some. The sample includes about 330,000 clones, about 90% of them seen just once. Specimen: PBMCs or T cells enriched from blood (not recorded which). These receptor sequences come from a woman in her thirties who had recovered from COVID-19. CDR3s include the opening cysteine and the closing phenylalanine or tryptophan. The order of the fields is J gene, clone size, D gene, V gene, CDR3 DNA, CDR3 protein. A D gene is named only where the DNA matches it firmly. Only some rows state a clone size, as once, few, many or a class for expanded clones.

j_gene: TRBJ2-1
abundance: .
d_gene: TRBD1
v_gene: TRBV7-2
CDR3nt: TGTGCCAGCAGGAAACAGGGGTTGAATGAGCAGTTCTTC
CDR3aa: CASRKQGLNEQFF

j_gene: TRBJ2-2
abundance: .
d_gene: TRBD1
v_gene: TRBV5-1
CDR3nt: TGCGCCAGCAGCGTGGACAGGGGGTACACCGGGGAGCTGTTTTTT
CDR3aa: CASSVDRGYTGELFF

j_gene: TRBJ1-5
abundance: .
d_gene: .
v_gene: TRBV5-8
CDR3nt: TGTGCCAGCAGCCGGACGGGAGTAGGCAATCAGCCCCAGCATTTT
CDR3aa: CASSRTGVGNQPQHF

j_gene: TRBJ1-4
abundance: few
d_gene: .
v_gene: TRBV10-2
CDR3nt: TGCGCCAGCAGTGAGTCGACGAGGGAAAAACTGTTTTTT
CDR3aa: CASSESTREKLFF

j_gene: TRBJ2-3
abundance: .
d_gene: TRBD1
v_gene: TRBV28
CDR3nt: TGTGCCAGCAGTTTTTGGGACAGGTTCTCGAGGGATACGCAGTATTTT
CDR3aa: CASSFWDRFSRDTQYF

j_gene: TRBJ1-1
abundance: .
d_gene: .
v_gene: TRBV28
CDR3nt: TGTGCCAGCAGTTTAGGGACCGAGGGGGGGACTGAAGCTTTCTTT
CDR3aa: CASSLGTEGGTEAFF

j_gene: TRBJ2-5
abundance: once
d_gene: .
v_gene: TRBV24-1
CDR3nt: TGTGCCACCAGTGATGCAGGGACATTCCAAGAGACCCAGTACTTC
CDR3aa: CATSDAGTFQETQYF

j_gene: TRBJ2-4
abundance: .
d_gene: .
v_gene: TRBV15
CDR3nt: TGTGCCACCAATAAGGGAGCGGAAAACATTCAGTACTTC
CDR3aa: CATNKGAENIQYF

j_gene: TRBJ1-6
abundance: .
d_gene: TRBD1
v_gene: TRBV7-2
CDR3nt: TGTGCCAGCAGCTCGGGACAGACATATAATTCACCCCTCCACTTT
CDR3aa: CASSSGQTYNSPLHF

j_gene: TRBJ2-2
abundance: few
d_gene: .
v_gene: TRBV19
CDR3nt: TGTGCCAGTACCAAAAGACAGCAATACACCGGGGAGCTGTTTTTT
CDR3aa: CASTKRQQYTGELFF

j_gene: TRBJ1-6
abundance: .
d_gene: TRBD1
v_gene: TRBV30
CDR3nt: TGTGCCTGGAGTCCTGGGACAGGGAATTCACCCCTCCACTTT
CDR3aa: CAWSPGTGNSPLHF

j_gene: TRBJ1-2
abundance: .
d_gene: .
v_gene: TRBV2
CDR3nt: TGTGCCAGCAGTGATTGGACGGACTCTAACTATGGCTACACCTTC
CDR3aa: CASSDWTDSNYGYTF

j_gene: TRBJ2-7
abundance: .
d_gene: TRBD2
v_gene: TRBV27
CDR3nt: TGTGCCAGCCGGGGACTAGCGGGGAGGGACGAGCAGTACTTC
CDR3aa: CASRGLAGRDEQYF

j_gene: TRBJ2-1
abundance: .
d_gene: .
v_gene: TRBV24-1
CDR3nt: TGTGCCACCAGTCACAGCTCCTACAATGAGCAGTTCTTC
CDR3aa: CATSHSSYNEQFF

j_gene: TRBJ1-1
abundance: few
d_gene: .
v_gene: TRBV3-1/TRBV3-2
CDR3nt: TGTGCCAGCAGCCAGAGTAGGGGCGGACACACTGAAGCTTTCTTT
CDR3aa: CASSQSRGGHTEAFF

j_gene: TRBJ2-2
abundance: .
d_gene: TRBD1
v_gene: TRBV15
CDR3nt: TGTGCCACCCGAAGAAACCCCGGGACAGCGAACACCGGGGAGCTGTTTTTT
CDR3aa: CATRRNPGTANTGELFF

j_gene: TRBJ2-5
abundance: .
d_gene: .
v_gene: TRBV2
CDR3nt: TGTGCCAGCAGCCTCCAAGAGACCCAGTACTTC
CDR3aa: CASSLQETQYF

j_gene: TRBJ2-5
abundance: .
d_gene: TRBD2
v_gene: TRBV24-1
CDR3nt: TGTGCCACCAGCGTAGCGGGGGGGTCAGAGACCCAGTACTTC
CDR3aa: CATSVAGGSETQYF

j_gene: TRBJ1-2
abundance: once
d_gene: .
v_gene: TRBV6-1
CDR3nt: TGTGCCAGCAGTGAATTTTTGAACAGTTTCTATGGCTACACCTTC
CDR3aa: CASSEFLNSFYGYTF

j_gene: TRBJ1-2
abundance: .
d_gene: .
v_gene: TRBV14
CDR3nt: TGTGCCAGCAGCCAACGGGGGGACTATGGCTACACCTTC
CDR3aa: CASSQRGDYGYTF

j_gene: TRBJ2-7
abundance: .
d_gene: TRBD2
v_gene: TRBV11-2
CDR3nt: TGTGCCAGCAGCCCCCCGGGACTAGCCCCCTACGAGCAGTACTTC
CDR3aa: CASSPPGLAPYEQYF

j_gene: TRBJ2-7
abundance: .
d_gene: TRBD2
v_gene: TRBV7-2
CDR3nt: TGTGCCAGCAGCCCACAAGCGGGGGCCTCCTACGAGCAGTACTTC
CDR3aa: CASSPQAGASYEQYF

j_gene: TRBJ1-2
abundance: .
d_gene: .
v_gene: TRBV29-1
CDR3nt: TGCAGCGTTTTCAGGGCCCCCTATGGCTACACCTTC
CDR3aa: CSVFRAPYGYTF

j_gene: TRBJ2-2
abundance: once
d_gene: .
v_gene: TRBV19
CDR3nt: TGTGCCAGTAGGAAGGAGCCTTACACCGGGGAGCTGTTTTTT
CDR3aa: CASRKEPYTGELFF

j_gene: TRBJ1-1
abundance: .
d_gene: .
v_gene: TRBV6-6
CDR3nt: TGTGCCAGCACATTGACACCGAACACTGAAGCTTTCTTT
CDR3aa: CASTLTPNTEAFF

j_gene: TRBJ2-7
abundance: .
d_gene: .
v_gene: TRBV28
CDR3nt: TGTGCCAGCAGTCCTTCCTACCGCTCCTACGAGCAGTACTTC
CDR3aa: CASSPSYRSYEQYF

j_gene: TRBJ2-6
abundance: .
d_gene: .
v_gene: TRBV6-2/TRBV6-3
CDR3nt: TGTGCCAGCAGTTACTCCTCCTCTGGGGCCAACGTCCTGACTTTC
CDR3aa: CASSYSSSGANVLTF

j_gene: TRBJ1-6
abundance: .
d_gene: TRBD1
v_gene: TRBV4-1
CDR3nt: TGCGCCAGCAGCCAAGAACGACAGGGGTTATCACCCCTCCACTTT
CDR3aa: CASSQERQGLSPLHF

j_gene: TRBJ2-3
abundance: once
d_gene: .
v_gene: TRBV19
CDR3nt: TGTGCCAGTAGCGGGGGACTGCTTGCAGATACGCAGTATTTT
CDR3aa: CASSGGLLADTQYF

j_gene: TRBJ1-5
abundance: .
d_gene: .
v_gene: TRBV5-1
CDR3nt: TGCGCCAGCAGCTTGGAGGCCGGAGGAGGCAATCAGCCCCAGCATTTT
CDR3aa: CASSLEAGGGNQPQHF

j_gene: TRBJ2-1
abundance: .
d_gene: .
v_gene: TRBV9
CDR3nt: TGTGCCAGCAGCGTAGGGGGTCGGGGGAGCGATGAGCAGTTCTTC
CDR3aa: CASSVGGRGSDEQFF

j_gene: TRBJ2-7
abundance: .
d_gene: TRBD1
v_gene: TRBV6-5
CDR3nt: TGTGCCAGCACCCTGGACAGGGGGAGCTCCTACGAGCAGTACTTC
CDR3aa: CASTLDRGSSYEQYF

j_gene: TRBJ2-7
abundance: .
d_gene: .
v_gene: TRBV28
CDR3nt: TGTGCCAGCAATAGGGTAGGGGGGGCAAGAGAGCAGTACTTC
CDR3aa: CASNRVGGAREQYF

j_gene: TRBJ1-4
abundance: .
d_gene: .
v_gene: TRBV5-5
CDR3nt: TGTGCCAGCAGCTTGGGGCAGGGGTTCGCTAATGAAAAACTGTTTTTT
CDR3aa: CASSLGQGFANEKLFF

j_gene: TRBJ1-5
abundance: .
d_gene: .
v_gene: TRBV6-1
CDR3nt: TGTGCCAGCAGTGAAAATGTCAGAGGCTATCAGCCCCAGCATTTT
CDR3aa: CASSENVRGYQPQHF

j_gene: TRBJ1-1
abundance: once
d_gene: .
v_gene: TRBV29-1
CDR3nt: TGCTTTGACTGGGTGAAGAGTGGTCCCACTGAAGCTTTCTTT
CDR3aa: CFDWVKSGPTEAFF

j_gene: TRBJ1-4
abundance: .
d_gene: TRBD1
v_gene: TRBV18
CDR3nt: TGTGCCAGCTCACCTGAGGACAGGGCAACTAATGAAAAACTGTTTTTT
CDR3aa: CASSPEDRATNEKLFF

j_gene: TRBJ1-6
abundance: .
d_gene: TRBD1
v_gene: TRBV28
CDR3nt: TGTGCCAGCGGCGACAGGGGGTTTTCACCCCTCCACTTT
CDR3aa: CASGDRGFSPLHF

j_gene: TRBJ2-1
abundance: once
d_gene: TRBD1
v_gene: TRBV29-1
CDR3nt: TGCAGCGTAGTACCCGGGACAGGGGAGGTTTACAATGAGCAGTTCTTC
CDR3aa: CSVVPGTGEVYNEQFF

j_gene: TRBJ2-5
abundance: .
d_gene: .
v_gene: TRBV28
CDR3nt: TGTGCCAGCAGGCCCCCACTCCAAGAGACCCAGTACTTC
CDR3aa: CASRPPLQETQYF

j_gene: TRBJ1-4
abundance: .
d_gene: .
v_gene: TRBV3-1/TRBV3-2
CDR3nt: TGTGCCAGCAGCCAAGACCCGAGTGGGCTTTTTCGGCGAGTTGCGACTAATGAAAAACTGTTTTTT
CDR3aa: CASSQDPSGLFRRVATNEKLFF

j_gene: TRBJ1-1
abundance: .
d_gene: .
v_gene: TRBV19
CDR3nt: TGTGCCAGTAGTTCCCGCCGGGATAAAACCGAAGCTTTCTTT
CDR3aa: CASSSRRDKTEAFF

j_gene: TRBJ2-7
abundance: many
d_gene: TRBD1
v_gene: TRBV3-1/TRBV3-2
CDR3nt: TGTGCCAGCAGCCAAGATGGGACAGGGCTCTACGAGCAGTACTTC
CDR3aa: CASSQDGTGLYEQYF

j_gene: TRBJ1-1
abundance: .
d_gene: .
v_gene: TRBV5-1
CDR3nt: TGCGCCAGCAGCTTGATCCCCAGGGAAGAGGACACTGAAGCTTTCTTT
CDR3aa: CASSLIPREEDTEAFF

j_gene: TRBJ2-3
abundance: .
d_gene: .
v_gene: TRBV19
CDR3nt: TGTGCCAGTAGGGACACCTACCTCACAGATACGCAGTATTTT
CDR3aa: CASRDTYLTDTQYF

j_gene: TRBJ1-4
abundance: .
d_gene: TRBD1
v_gene: TRBV13
CDR3nt: TGTGCCAGCAGCCGTATAGCTGACAGGGCCGCAACATCCGCAACTAATGAAAAACTGTTTTTT
CDR3aa: CASSRIADRAATSATNEKLFF

j_gene: TRBJ2-7
abundance: .
d_gene: TRBD2
v_gene: TRBV7-9
CDR3nt: TGTGCCAGCAGCTCACTGGGGGAGGGACGGACTGATTACGAGCAGTACTTC
CDR3aa: CASSSLGEGRTDYEQYF

j_gene: TRBJ2-3
abundance: .
d_gene: .
v_gene: TRBV4-3
CDR3nt: TGCGCCAGCAGCCAAGATCTCGCGGGGGCCACAGATACGCAGTATTTT
CDR3aa: CASSQDLAGATDTQYF

j_gene: TRBJ2-3
abundance: .
d_gene: TRBD2
v_gene: TRBV9
CDR3nt: TGTGCCAGCAGCCCTAGCGGGGACACAGATACGCAGTATTTT
CDR3aa: CASSPSGDTDTQYF

j_gene: TRBJ2-5
abundance: .
d_gene: .
v_gene: TRBV7-9
CDR3nt: TGTGCCAGAGGGGGGGCCCAGTACTTC
CDR3aa: CARGGAQYF

j_gene: TRBJ1-5
abundance: .
d_gene: .
v_gene: TRBV6-2/TRBV6-3
CDR3nt: TGTGCCAGCAGCCCCGGGACAATTTTACAGCCCCAGCATTTT
CDR3aa: CASSPGTILQPQHF

j_gene: TRBJ1-2
abundance: .
d_gene: .
v_gene: TRBV28
CDR3nt: TGTGCCAGCAGTTTATGGGACAATTTGGGAGGCTACACCTTC
CDR3aa: CASSLWDNLGGYTF

j_gene: TRBJ2-7
abundance: once
d_gene: TRBD1
v_gene: TRBV11-2
CDR3nt: TGTGCCAGCAGCTCCCTAAGCCCCGGGACAGGGGATCACGAGCAGTACTTC
CDR3aa: CASSSLSPGTGDHEQYF

j_gene: TRBJ2-5
abundance: .
d_gene: TRBD1
v_gene: TRBV18
CDR3nt: TGTGCCAGCTCCCCGGGACAGGTCCCCACCCAGTACTTC
CDR3aa: CASSPGQVPTQYF

j_gene: TRBJ1-2
abundance: .
d_gene: TRBD1
v_gene: TRBV6-2/TRBV6-3
CDR3nt: TGTGCCAGCAGTTACCTAGACAGGGCTGGAGGCTACACCTTC
CDR3aa: CASSYLDRAGGYTF

j_gene: TRBJ2-3
abundance: .
d_gene: TRBD1
v_gene: TRBV3-1/TRBV3-2
CDR3nt: TGTGCCAGCAGCGCAGGGGGCGGCACAGATACGCAGTATTTT
CDR3aa: CASSAGGGTDTQYF

j_gene: TRBJ1-2
abundance: .
d_gene: .
v_gene: TRBV5-6
CDR3nt: TGTGCCAGCAGCGCGCTCCTTGGCTACACCTTC
CDR3aa: CASSALLGYTF

j_gene: TRBJ2-3
abundance: .
d_gene: TRBD1
v_gene: TRBV6-2/TRBV6-3
CDR3nt: TGTGCCAGCAGTTCGACAGGGAACACAGATACGCAGTATTTT
CDR3aa: CASSSTGNTDTQYF

j_gene: TRBJ1-2
abundance: .
d_gene: .
v_gene: TRBV7-8
CDR3nt: TGTGCCAGCAGCTTAGCGAGGTCCCCGGGTGGCTACACCTTC
CDR3aa: CASSLARSPGGYTF